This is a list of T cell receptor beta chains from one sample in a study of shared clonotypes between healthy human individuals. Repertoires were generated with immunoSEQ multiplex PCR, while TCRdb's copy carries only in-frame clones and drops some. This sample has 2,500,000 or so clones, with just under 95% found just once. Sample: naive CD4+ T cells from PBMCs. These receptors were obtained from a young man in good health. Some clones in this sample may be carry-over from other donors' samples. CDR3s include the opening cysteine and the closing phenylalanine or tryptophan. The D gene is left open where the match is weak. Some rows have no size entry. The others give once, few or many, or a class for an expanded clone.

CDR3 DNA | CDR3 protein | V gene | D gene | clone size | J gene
TGCGCCAGCACGGTGTCGACTCAAGAGACCCAGTACTTC | CASTVSTQETQYF | TRBV5-1 | - | - | TRBJ2-5
TGTGCCAGCTGGCCGGGACAGGGGGCGTTTGGCTACACCTTC | CASWPGQGAFGYTF | TRBV7-2 | TRBD1 | - | TRBJ1-2
TGTGCCAGCAGCCCGGGATTGAACACTGAAGCTTTCTTT | CASSPGLNTEAFF | TRBV14 | - | - | TRBJ1-1
TGTGCCAGCAGCCCTCCTGAGTTGCGGGGGAACACCGGGGAGCTGTTTTTT | CASSPPELRGNTGELFF | TRBV13 | - | - | TRBJ2-2
TGTGCCAGCAGCTTGGCGGGAGGGAACACCGGGGAGCTGTTTTTT | CASSLAGGNTGELFF | TRBV7-9 | TRBD2 | - | TRBJ2-2
TGTGCCAGCAGCTTAAGGGCGGGCACAGATACGCAGTATTTT | CASSLRAGTDTQYF | TRBV7-3 | - | few | TRBJ2-3
TGTGCCAGCAGCCCTAGCGCCGGCTCCTACAATGAGCAGTTCTTC | CASSPSAGSYNEQFF | TRBV7-3 | - | - | TRBJ2-1
TGTGCCAGCAGCCCTGGGGGGGGCACTGAAGCTTTCTTT | CASSPGGGTEAFF | TRBV7-9 | - | - | TRBJ1-1
TGCGCCAGCAGCCCGGGACAGGGGCAAGAGACCCAGTACTTC | CASSPGQGQETQYF | TRBV5-1 | TRBD1 | - | TRBJ2-5
TGTGCCAGCAGAGAAGGCGGCACCCAGGGAGATACGCAGTATTTT | CASREGGTQGDTQYF | TRBV5-4 | - | - | TRBJ2-3
TGTGCCACCAGTTCTAGCGGGACCAGACCGGGGGATGAGCAGTTCTTC | CATSSSGTRPGDEQFF | TRBV15 | TRBD2 | - | TRBJ2-1
TGTGCCAGCAGTTACGGTCATAATGAAAAACTGTTTTTT | CASSYGHNEKLFF | TRBV6-5 | - | - | TRBJ1-4
TGCAGCGTTGATTTTGATTACAATGAGCAGTTCTTC | CSVDFDYNEQFF | TRBV29-1 | - | - | TRBJ2-1
TGTGCTAGTGGTTCCGACAGCCCCTTCACAGATACGCAGTATTTT | CASGSDSPFTDTQYF | TRBV12-5 | - | - | TRBJ2-3
TGCGCCAGCAGCCCAGCCTCGGGAACCTACGAGCAGTACTTC | CASSPASGTYEQYF | TRBV4-3 | - | - | TRBJ2-7
TGTGCCAGCAGTGAGGGACAGGTGGTGGAGACCCAGTACTTC | CASSEGQVVETQYF | TRBV2 | TRBD1 | - | TRBJ2-5
TGTGCCAGCAGAACCTCAGGGGCGGGTGGCTACACCTTC | CASRTSGAGGYTF | TRBV9 | - | - | TRBJ1-2
TGCGCCAGCAGCTTGTTGGGACAGGGGGCTGAAGCTTTCTTT | CASSLLGQGAEAFF | TRBV5-1 | TRBD1 | - | TRBJ1-1
TGTGCCAGCAGTTTAGGGGTGGTCGGTGGCTACACCTTC | CASSLGVVGGYTF | TRBV28 | - | - | TRBJ1-2
TGTGCCAGCAGTCGCCTACCGGGGTTTAAAAATGAAAAACTGTTTTTT | CASSRLPGFKNEKLFF | TRBV28 | - | - | TRBJ1-4
TGCGCCAGCAGCCAAGATACCTTTCTTGAGCAGTTCTTC | CASSQDTFLEQFF | TRBV4-3 | - | - | TRBJ2-1
TGCGCCAGCAGCTTCGGGGGAATTGCAGATACGCAGTATTTT | CASSFGGIADTQYF | TRBV5-1 | - | - | TRBJ2-3
TGTGCCAGCAGTGACTTCCGGGACAGGGATTCGCTGGGCTATGGCTACACCTTC | CASSDFRDRDSLGYGYTF | TRBV25-1 | TRBD1 | - | TRBJ1-2
TGTGCCAGCAGTCCACCGGGACAGGGGGCAACTGGGCGTGGCTACACCTTC | CASSPPGQGATGRGYTF | TRBV28 | TRBD1 | - | TRBJ1-2
TGTGCCAGCAGAATATTCCGGGAGACAGGGACGTACGAGCAGTACTTC | CASRIFRETGTYEQYF | TRBV27 | - | - | TRBJ2-7
TGTGCCACCAGCAGAGATGTGGGAGGGGTGAAAGAGCAGTTCTTC | CATSRDVGGVKEQFF | TRBV15 | TRBD2 | - | TRBJ2-1